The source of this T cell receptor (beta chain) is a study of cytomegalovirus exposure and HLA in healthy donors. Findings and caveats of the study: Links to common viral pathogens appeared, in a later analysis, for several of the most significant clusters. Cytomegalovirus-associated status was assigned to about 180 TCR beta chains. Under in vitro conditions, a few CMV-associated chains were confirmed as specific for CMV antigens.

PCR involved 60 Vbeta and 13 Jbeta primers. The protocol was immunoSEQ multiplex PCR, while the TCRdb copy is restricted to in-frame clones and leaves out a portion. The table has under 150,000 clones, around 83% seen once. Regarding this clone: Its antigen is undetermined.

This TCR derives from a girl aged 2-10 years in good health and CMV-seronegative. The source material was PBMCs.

CDR3 sequence: CASRRTDTDTQYF. The CDR3 coding sequence is TGTGCCAGCAGGCGGACTGATACAGATACGCAGTATTTT. The V call is TRBV25-1, the J call TRBJ2-3, with D perhaps matching TRBD2 (5 bases). V was clipped by 6 bases and J by 3 bases, with 10 bases between them. The V gene's germline CDR1 is MGHDK and CDR2 SYGVNS. This CDR3 has 13 residues.